The entry that follows covers one T cell receptor (beta chain) sequence. No antigen is known for it. V gave up 0 bases and J gave up 7 bases, with 15 bases separating them. The CDR3 contains 15 residues. Germline V CDR1 and CDR2: MGHRA, YSYEKL. Both 60 Vbeta primers and 13 Jbeta primers went into the PCR. Only in-frame clones appear in the TCRdb table, and some are missing; sequencing was by immunoSEQ multiplex PCR. The sample includes approximately 100,000 clones, less than 80% of them seen just once. The sample belongs to a study of cytomegalovirus exposure and HLA in healthy donors. Study results and limitations: Accurate prediction of most subjects' HLA-A and HLA-B alleles from TCR beta sequences was reported. V segments that were indistinguishable, TRBV6-2 and TRBV6-3 among them, were omitted from analysis. Association with HLA alleles at 0.05 false discovery rate was found for about 17,000 TCR beta sequences in a later analysis.

The source of this sequence is a woman in her 40s in good health and CMV-seropositive. Sequences were obtained from PBMCs. The V gene is TRBV4-1, the J gene TRBJ1-2; D is uncertain. The CDR3 bases are TGCGCCAGCAGCCAAGATCGCGGGTCATTAGGTGGCTACACCTTC. Amino acid sequence: CASSQDRGSLGGYTF.